This T cell receptor beta chain was sequenced in a study of T cells in Graves' hyperthyroidism and ophthalmopathy. For the study at large: The blood sample was taken at first diagnosis, before treatment began.

Overall study findings and caveats: Through a model of 13 V-J features, ophthalmopathy was separated from stable hyperthyroidism.

As regards this clonotype: The target antigen is unknown.

Amplification of TCR beta CDR3 regions used RNA as the template. HTBI primers drove first-round RT-PCR of the TCR CDR3. TCRdb ran MiXCR on the multiplex PCR reads and lists one entry per CDR3 protein. The table records about 250,000 distinct CDR3 sequences, 22% of them present only once. V was trimmed by 4 bases and J by 4 bases, leaving 10 bases between them. This CDR3 contains 14 residues. The germline V gene encodes CDR1 LGHDT and CDR2 YNNKEL (reference sequence). A NOSPECS grade of at least 4, a Clinical Activity Score of at least 3 and duration under 3 months were recorded in ophthalmopathy patients.

The sample was blood. J is TRBJ2-2 and V is TRBV3-1; D is undetermined. The source is a man aged 25 to 40 with Graves' ophthalmopathy. The CDR3 bases are TGTGCCAGCAGCCGGGATTCCAGCACCGGGGAGCTGTTTTTT. Amino acids: CASSRDSSTGELFF.